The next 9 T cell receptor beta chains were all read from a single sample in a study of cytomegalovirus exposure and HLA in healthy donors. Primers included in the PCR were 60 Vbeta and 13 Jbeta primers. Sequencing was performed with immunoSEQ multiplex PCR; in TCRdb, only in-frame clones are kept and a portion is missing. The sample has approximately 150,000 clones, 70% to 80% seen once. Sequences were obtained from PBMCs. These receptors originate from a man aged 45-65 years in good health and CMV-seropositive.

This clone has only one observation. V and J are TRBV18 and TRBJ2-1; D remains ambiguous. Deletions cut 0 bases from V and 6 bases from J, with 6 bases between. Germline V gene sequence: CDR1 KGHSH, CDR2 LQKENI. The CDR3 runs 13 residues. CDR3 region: CASSPPLGNEQFF. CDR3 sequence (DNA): TGTGCCAGCTCACCACCACTTGGCAATGAGCAGTTCTTC.

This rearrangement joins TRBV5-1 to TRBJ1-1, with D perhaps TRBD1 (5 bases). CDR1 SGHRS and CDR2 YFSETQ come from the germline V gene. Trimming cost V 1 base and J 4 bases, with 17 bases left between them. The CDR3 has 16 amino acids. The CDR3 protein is CASSLRAGVQGTEAFF. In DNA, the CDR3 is TGCGCCAGCAGCTTGCGAGCGGGGGTTCAGGGCACTGAAGCTTTCTTT.

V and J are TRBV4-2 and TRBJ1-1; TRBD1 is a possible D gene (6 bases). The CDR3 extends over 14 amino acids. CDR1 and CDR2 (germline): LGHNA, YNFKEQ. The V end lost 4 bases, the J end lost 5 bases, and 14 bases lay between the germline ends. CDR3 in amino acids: CASSRVGGETEAFF. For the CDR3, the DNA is TGTGCCAGCAGCCGGGTAGGGGGTGAAACTGAAGCTTTCTTT.

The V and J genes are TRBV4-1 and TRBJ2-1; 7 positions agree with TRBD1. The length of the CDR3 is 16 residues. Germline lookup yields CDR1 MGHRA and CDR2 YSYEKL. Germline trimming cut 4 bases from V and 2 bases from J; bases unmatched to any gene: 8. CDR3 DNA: TGCGCCAGCAGCCCGCTGGCAGGGGGTCCCTACAATGAGCAGTTCTTC. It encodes CASSPLAGGPYNEQFF.

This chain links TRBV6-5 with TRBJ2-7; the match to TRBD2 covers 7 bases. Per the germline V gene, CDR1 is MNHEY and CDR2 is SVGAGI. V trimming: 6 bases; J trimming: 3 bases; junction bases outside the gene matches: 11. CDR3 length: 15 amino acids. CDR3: CASSSSREGLYEQYF. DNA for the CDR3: TGTGCCAGCAGCTCTTCAAGGGAGGGCCTCTACGAGCAGTACTTC.

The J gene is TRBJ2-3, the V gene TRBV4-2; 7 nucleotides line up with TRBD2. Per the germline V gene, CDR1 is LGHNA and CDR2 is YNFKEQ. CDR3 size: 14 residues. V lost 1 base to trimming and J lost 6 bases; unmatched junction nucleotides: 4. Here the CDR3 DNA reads TGTGCCAGCAGCCAAGGCGGGAGCGCGGATACGCAGTATTTT. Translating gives CASSQGGSADTQYF.

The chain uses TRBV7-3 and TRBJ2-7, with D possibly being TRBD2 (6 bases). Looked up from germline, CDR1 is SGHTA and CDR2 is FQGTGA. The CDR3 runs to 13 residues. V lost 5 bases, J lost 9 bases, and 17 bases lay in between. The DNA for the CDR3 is TGTGCCAGCAGCATAGAGCCGGGACTGGCGCAGTACTTC. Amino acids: CASSIEPGLAQYF.

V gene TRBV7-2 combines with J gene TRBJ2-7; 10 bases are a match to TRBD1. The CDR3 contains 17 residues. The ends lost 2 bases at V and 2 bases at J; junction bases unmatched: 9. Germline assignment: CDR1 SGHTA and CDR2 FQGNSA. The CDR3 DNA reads TGTGCCAGCAGCTTATCCCGGGACAGGGGCCGCACCTACGAGCAGTACTTC. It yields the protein CASSLSRDRGRTYEQYF.

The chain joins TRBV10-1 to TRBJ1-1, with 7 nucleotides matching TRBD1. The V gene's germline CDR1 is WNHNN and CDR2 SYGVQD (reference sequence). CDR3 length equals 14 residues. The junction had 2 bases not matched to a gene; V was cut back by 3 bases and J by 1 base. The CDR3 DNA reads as TGCGCCAGCAGTGAAAACAGGGGGAACACTGAAGCTTTCTTT. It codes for CASSENRGNTEAFF.